One sample yielded the 23 T cell receptor beta chains listed below, sequenced in a study of T cells in Graves' hyperthyroidism and ophthalmopathy. The source material, RNA transcripts, was used to amplify TCR beta CDR3 regions. Initially, a first-round RT-PCR of the TCR CDR3 employed the HTBI primer set. TCRdb independently ran MiXCR on the multiplex PCR reads; one entry per CDR3 protein. The profile shows about 840,000 distinct CDR3 sequences, about 38% of them singletons. Sequencing was done on a sample of blood. The receptors were sampled from a man between 18 and 29 years old with Graves' hyperthyroidism.

This clonotype was seen repeatedly, ten times or more. This rearrangement joins TRBV29-1 to TRBJ1-1, with unresolved D. The germline gives CDR1 SQVTM, CDR2 ANQGSEA. V was pared by 2 bases and J by 5 bases, with 9 bases between. The CDR3 totals 12 residues. CDR3 loop: CSVESLRTEAFF. For the CDR3, the DNA is TGCAGCGTTGAATCCTTGAGGACTGAAGCTTTCTTT.

This clonotype has ten or more counts. The rearrangement links TRBV29-1 to TRBJ1-3; maybe TRBD1 (5 bases). CDR3 length: 14 amino acids. Germline loops: CDR1 SQVTM, CDR2 ANQGSEA. Trimming removed 4 bases at V and 2 bases at J, with 12 bases between. CDR3 nucleotide sequence: TGCAGCGTTGTTCAGGGAATCCCTGGAAACACCATATATTTT. This translates into CSVVQGIPGNTIYF. Combining the CDR3 with reference TRBV29-1 and TRBJ1-3 gives the whole variable domain SAVISQKPSRDICQRGTSLTIQCQVDSQVTMMFWYRQQPGQSLTLIATANQGSEATYESGFVIDKFPISRPNLTFSTLTVSNMSPEDSSIYLCSVVQGIPGNTIYFGEGSWLTVV.

The J gene is TRBJ2-7, the V gene TRBV7-9; D gene unclear. The V gene lost 5 bases and the J gene lost 2 bases, with 16 bases spanning the gap. CDR1 is SEHNR, CDR2 FQNEAQ, per germline (reference sequence). The CDR3 is made up of 15 amino acids. This CDR3 reads CASSNPWVGTYEQYF. As DNA, the CDR3 is TGTGCCAGCAGCAACCCCTGGGTGGGGACCTACGAGCAGTACTTC.

The J gene is TRBJ1-1, the V gene TRBV11-3; D ambiguous. The CDR3 spans 16 residues. V lost 3 bases to trimming and J lost 7 bases, with 21 bases between them. CDR1 and CDR2 (germline): SGHNT, YENEEA. Here the CDR3 reads CASSFATDRTDDEAFF. The CDR3 bases are TGTGCCAGCAGCTTCGCCACAGATCGGACGGACGATGAAGCTTTCTTT.

The J gene is TRBJ1-5, the V gene TRBV12-3 or TRBV12-4; D ambiguous. V lost 5 bases to trimming and J lost 1 base, with 9 bases between them. This CDR3 is built from 14 residues. CDR3 nucleotides: TGTGCCAGCAGTCCCCGGCGCAGCAATCAGCCCCAGCATTTT. This codes for CASSPRRSNQPQHF.

This clonotype was observed a few times. The chain joins TRBV7-9 to TRBJ2-5, with D maybe TRBD2 (5 bases). Germline CDR1 is SEHNR and CDR2 is FQNEAQ (reference sequence). This CDR3 comprises 17 residues. V was trimmed by 0 bases and J by 3 bases, leaving 17 bases between them. The DNA for the CDR3 is TGTGCCAGCAGCTTAGCCCCGGGTAGCGCGCTAAAAGAGACCCAGTACTTC. Protein: CASSLAPGSALKETQYF.

This sequence joins TRBV5-4 and TRBJ1-2; 10 positions match TRBD1. The length of the CDR3 is 15 residues. In germline, CDR1 is SGHNT, CDR2 YYREEE (reference sequence). The V gene end was trimmed by 5 bases and the J gene end by 2 bases; junction bases not matched to a gene: 6. The chain's CDR3 is CASRADRGANYGYTF. CDR3 sequence (DNA): TGTGCCAGCAGGGCGGACAGGGGGGCCAACTATGGCTACACCTTC.

V is TRBV6-6 and J is TRBJ1-2; 9 bases are a match to TRBD1. The CDR3 spans 13 residues. Germline V gene sequence: CDR1 MNHNY, CDR2 SVGAGI (reference sequence). V shed 7 bases, J shed 7 bases, and the junction held 7 bases outside the gene matches. CDR3 amino acids: CASIGTGNFGYTF. CDR3 nucleotide sequence: TGTGCCAGCATCGGGACAGGGAATTTTGGCTACACCTTC.

The J gene is TRBJ2-2, the V gene TRBV24-1; TRBD2 aligns across 7 bases. Germline V gene lookup returns CDR1 KGHDR and CDR2 SFDVKD. V lost 9 bases, J lost 5 bases, and 5 bases stayed unmatched. This CDR3 contains 13 residues. The CDR3 loop reads CATGWGGTGELFF. DNA of the CDR3: TGTGCCACCGGTTGGGGGGGGACCGGGGAGCTGTTTTTT.

This clonotype was detected ten times or more. The chain employs TRBV12-3 or TRBV12-4 and TRBJ2-7; unclear D gene. The CDR3 consists of 12 residues. Between the trimmed V and J ends, which lost 3 bases and 6 bases, there was a span of 9 bases. In DNA, the CDR3 is TGTGCCAGCAGTTTGGTTAGTTTCGAGCAGTACTTC. Its protein is CASSLVSFEQYF.

This clonotype occurred once. A clone one base away is much larger, so this may be a read error. The rearrangement links TRBV10-3 to TRBJ1-4; D remains ambiguous. V dropped 6 bases and J dropped 11 bases, with 13 bases sitting between them. The CDR3 spans 12 residues. The germline CDR1 and CDR2 sequences are ENHRY and SYGVKD. The CDR3 DNA follows: TGTGCCATCAGCCGGACGGCTCGGAAACTGTTTTTT. This translates into CAISRTARKLFF.

At least ten counts were recorded for this clonotype. V usage is TRBV15 and J usage is TRBJ1-4, with D perhaps TRBD1 (6 bases). The V gene lost 3 bases and the J gene lost 4 bases, with 9 bases spanning the gap. CDR3 length: 14 residues. Germline V gene data show CDR1 as LNHNV and CDR2 as YYDKDF (reference sequence). Here the CDR3 reads CATSRGDINEKLFF. CDR3 coding DNA: TGTGCCACCAGCAGGGGGGACATTAATGAAAAACTGTTTTTT.

Turning to this clonotype: The junction and the germline gene differ at one end; a read error may be behind it. The rearrangement uses TRBV9 and TRBJ2-7, with TRBD2 matching 7 bases. The germline gives CDR1 SGDLS, CDR2 YYNGEE. The CDR3 covers 16 residues. CDR3 loop: CASSLVYGGSSYEQYF. Here the CDR3 DNA reads TGCGCCAGCAGCCTGGTATACGGGGGGAGCTCCTACGAGCAGTACTTC.

V and J are TRBV29-1 and TRBJ2-7, with D possibly being TRBD1 (6 bases). This CDR3 spans 11 amino acids. Looked up from germline, CDR1 is SQVTM and CDR2 is ANQGSEA. V lost 8 bases and J lost 6, with 14 bases in between. The CDR3 sequence: CSQDWGPEQYF. The CDR3 nucleotides read TGCAGCCAAGATTGGGGGCCCGAGCAGTACTTC.

The gene calls are TRBV24-1 and TRBJ2-7; D gene ambiguous. Germline values: CDR1 KGHDR, CDR2 SFDVKD. The CDR3 has 12 residues. The V and J ends lost 4 bases and 5 bases respectively, with 8 bases between them. The CDR3 DNA reads TGTGCCACCAGTGAAGGCCTCAACGAGCAGTACTTC. It is translated as CATSEGLNEQYF.

This clonotype was found many times. J is TRBJ1-2 and V is TRBV24-1; no firm D call. The CDR3 is made up of 13 amino acids. V lost 2 bases, J lost 4 bases, and 7 bases lay in between. The germline gives CDR1 KGHDR, CDR2 SFDVKD. CDR3: CATSDSAGYGYTF. In DNA form, the CDR3 reads TGTGCCACCAGTGATTCAGCGGGCTATGGCTACACCTTC.

This clonotype was seen many times. V usage is TRBV29-1 and J usage is TRBJ1-3; 7 bases agree with TRBD1. This CDR3 has 13 amino acids. V was clipped by 7 bases and J by 8 bases; unmatched bases: 11. Germline CDR1 and CDR2: SQVTM and ANQGSEA. The CDR3 DNA sequence: TGCAGCGCTGGGAGACAGGGAACCGACACCATATATTTT. Translation: CSAGRQGTDTIYF.

The chain recombines TRBV4-2 with TRBJ2-2; TRBD1 matches at 9 bases. The CDR3 is 15 residues long. The germline gives CDR1 LGHNA, CDR2 YNFKEQ. V trimming: 6 bases; J trimming: 4 bases; junction bases outside the gene matches: 6. CDR3: CASSPRDRATGELFF. The CDR3 bases are TGTGCCAGCAGTCCGAGGGACAGGGCCACCGGGGAGCTGTTTTTT.

The rearrangement joins TRBV6-5 to TRBJ2-7; D is ambiguous. The CDR3 is 11 amino acids. CDR1 and CDR2 (germline): MNHEY, SVGAGI. V dropped 7 bases and J dropped 7 bases, with 11 bases sitting between them. CDR3 coding DNA: TGTGCCAGCACCACCGGGCAGGAGCAGTACTTC. Translation: CASTTGQEQYF.

Worth noting for this clonotype: A read error may explain this, as a much larger clone is one base away. The genes are TRBV7-6 and TRBJ1-1; TRBD1 aligns across 7 bases. The CDR3 totals 15 residues. Germline trimming cut 5 bases from V and 6 bases from J; bases unmatched to any gene: 12. In germline, CDR1 is SGHVS, CDR2 FNYEAQ. CDR3 sequence reads: CASSSPTGDEAEAFF. The DNA of the CDR3 is TGTGCCAGCAGCAGTCCCACAGGGGATGAGGCTGAAGCTTTCTTT.

The V gene is TRBV10-3, the J gene TRBJ1-5; 9 bases map to TRBD1. V was pared by 10 bases and J by 6 bases, with 7 bases of the junction left unmatched. Germline CDR1 is ENHRY and CDR2 is SYGVKD. The CDR3 sequence is 13 residues long. Written as DNA, the CDR3 is TGTGCCACCGGGACAGGGATTGTTCAGCCCCAGCATTTT. Amino acid sequence: CATGTGIVQPQHF.

With respect to this clonotype: Its ends do not fully match the called genes, so a read error is possible. This chain joins TRBV9 and TRBJ2-2; unclear D gene. Germline CDR1 and CDR2: SGDLS and YYNGEE. The CDR3 has 12 amino acids. The CDR3 DNA is TGTGCTAGCAGCGAGAGCCCAGGGGAGCTGTTTTTT. Amino acids: CASSESPGELFF.

This clonotype was seen at least ten times. This chain joins TRBV20-1 and TRBJ1-5; 7 bases line up with TRBD1. The CDR3 is made up of 14 amino acids. Germline CDR1 reads DFQATT; CDR2 reads SNEGSKA (reference sequence). Trimming removed 6 bases from V and 2 bases from J; junction bases left unmatched: 7. The CDR3 sequence: CSALLDRGNQPQHF. The CDR3 DNA sequence: TGCAGTGCACTCCTTGACAGGGGCAATCAGCCCCAGCATTTT.